The present TCR beta chain was sequenced within a study of T-cell memory formation after mild COVID-19. Via MiXCR, TCRdb re-called the 5' RACE reads, giving one row per CDR3 protein. The sample gives 400,000 to 500,000 distinct CDR3 sequences, more than 15% of which show up once; around a fifth is in the top ten. Per the germline V gene, CDR1 is MNHNS and CDR2 is SASEGT. Trimming cost V 5 bases and J 6 bases, with 13 bases left between them. CDR3 size: 13 residues. Concerning this clonotype itself: The antigen is undetermined.

Study outcomes and limitations: The study detected some responding clones in pre-infection memory, suggesting cross-reactive memory joined. While clones contracting from day 15 to 85 were balanced between CD4 and CD8, later expanders leaned CD4+.

What was sequenced was PBMCs or a T cell subset sorted from them (not recorded which). The V gene is TRBV6-1, the J gene TRBJ1-2; D is uncertain. This TCR derives from a man between 18 and 29 years old who had mild COVID-19 (a few samples of this study predate the infection). Cell type and time point are not known. The CDR3 nucleotides read TGTGCCAGCAGTTATCAGGCCTCGAATGGCTACACCTTC. Protein product: CASSYQASNGYTF.